Presented here are 22 T cell receptor beta chains from one specimen sequenced in a study of CXCR3-negative and CXCR3-positive naive CD8 T cells. TRB cDNA was prepared as libraries by UMI-labeled 5' RACE. Following a re-call of the 5' RACE reads, TCRdb has one entry per CDR3 protein and lacks DNA. The ten top clones account for approximately 0.4%, within a sample of about 50,000 distinct CDR3 sequences. Material for sequencing was naive CXCR3- CD8+ T cells from blood. The sample's subset: CD45RO-CCR7+CD27+CD95- naive CD8+ T cells lacking CXCR3 (TNR3-). The receptors stem from a human donor in good health. Some clones in this sample may be carry-over from other donors' samples.

CDR3 amino acids: CASSFVRAGSGETQYF. The genes are TRBV7-2 and TRBJ2-7; TCRdb calls TRBD1, which cannot be checked without DNA. Germline V gene data show CDR1 as SGHTA and CDR2 as FQGNSA. There are 16 residues in the CDR3.

The chain couples TRBV5-1 to TRBJ1-1. Germline V gene data show CDR1 as SGHRS and CDR2 as YFSETQ. The CDR3 totals 12 residues. The CDR3: CASSLEHTEAFF.

The chain couples TRBV6-2 or TRBV6-3 to TRBJ2-1; TCRdb gives TRBD1 as the D gene, but with no DNA this cannot be confirmed. This CDR3 is 15 amino acids long. Germline loops: CDR1 MNHEY, CDR2 SVGEGT. The CDR3 spells CASRFNNNLRGEQFF.

J is TRBJ2-3 and V is TRBV6-2 or TRBV6-3; the D call of TRBD2 rests on TCRdb alone, since no DNA is present to check it. This CDR3 is built from 18 residues. CDR1 is MNHEY, CDR2 SVGEGT, per germline. The CDR3 reads CASSKIAGGTLRTDTQYF.

V is TRBV4-3 and J is TRBJ2-5. The CDR3 runs 18 residues. CDR1 LGHNA and CDR2 YSLEER come from the germline V gene. The CDR3 reads CASSQDRISLLGQETQYF.

This chain uses TRBV5-1 with TRBJ2-2; the D call of TRBD2 rests on TCRdb alone, since no DNA is present to check it. Per the germline V gene, CDR1 is SGHRS and CDR2 is YFSETQ. This CDR3 is 18 amino acids long. The CDR3 spells CASSLRLAGAANTGELFF. The full variable domain, rest sourced from reference TRBV5-1 and TRBJ2-2, is KAGVTQTPRYLIKTRGQQVTLSCSPISGHRSVSWYQQTPGQGLQFLFEYFSETQRNKGNFPGRFSGRQFSNSRSEMNVSTLELGDSALYLCASSLRLAGAANTGELFFGEGSRLTVL.

This chain uses TRBV5-1 with TRBJ2-7. Germline values: CDR1 SGHRS, CDR2 YFSETQ. The CDR3 contains 16 residues. CDR3 protein: CASSLSSKGTLDEQYF.

The rearrangement uses TRBV27 and TRBJ2-7; the TCRdb call, TRBD1, lacks DNA for checking. Germline CDR1 and CDR2: MNHEY and SMNVEV (reference sequence). CDR3 length: 15 amino acids. The CDR3 region is CASSPLLNSSYEQYF.

The rearrangement joins TRBV9 to TRBJ2-1; TCRdb returns TRBD2, unconfirmable since there is no DNA. Germline CDR1 reads SGDLS; CDR2 reads YYNGEE. The CDR3 length is 15 residues. The CDR3 sequence is CASSEPTSGGHEQFF. The full variable domain, with the rest looked up from reference TRBV9 and TRBJ2-1, is DSGVTQTPKHLITATGQRVTLRCSPRSGDLSVYWYQQSLDQGLQFLIQYYNGEERAKGNILERFSAQQFPDLHSELNLSSLELGDSALYFCASSEPTSGGHEQFFGPGTRLTVL.

This chain joins TRBV11-2 and TRBJ2-5. This CDR3 has 15 amino acids. In germline, CDR1 is SGHAT, CDR2 FQNNGV. CDR3: CASSSLWADQETQYF.

The V and J genes are TRBV2 and TRBJ2-3; the TRBD2 assignment by TCRdb is unverifiable without DNA. Per the germline V gene, CDR1 is SNHLY and CDR2 is FYNNEI. CDR3 length: 20 residues. The CDR3 sequence is CASSEPQRLEGRHDTDTQYF. Full variable domain (remainder filled in from reference TRBV2 and TRBJ2-3): EPEVTQTPSHQVTQMGQEVILRCVPISNHLYFYWYRQILGQKVEFLVSFYNNEISEKSEIFDDQFSVERPDGSNFTLKIRSTKLEDSAMYFCASSEPQRLEGRHDTDTQYFGPGTRLTVL.

The J gene is TRBJ1-1, the V gene TRBV28; without DNA, the TCRdb call of TRBD1 cannot be checked. This CDR3 is 14 amino acids long. Per the germline V gene, CDR1 is MDHEN and CDR2 is SYDVKM. CDR3 loop: CASGFRGARTEAFF.

The chain has TRBV29-1 and TRBJ1-2. The CDR3 is made up of 15 amino acids. Germline V gives CDR1 SQVTM, CDR2 ANQGSEA. The CDR3 sequence is CSVEGADLANYGYTF. Looking up the rest from reference TRBV29-1 and TRBJ1-2 gives the full variable domain: SAVISQKPSRDICQRGTSLTIQCQVDSQVTMMFWYRQQPGQSLTLIATANQGSEATYESGFVIDKFPISRPNLTFSTLTVSNMSPEDSSIYLCSVEGADLANYGYTFGSGTRLTVV.

This chain uses TRBV4-3 with TRBJ2-7; the D call of TRBD2 rests on TCRdb alone, since no DNA is present to check it. CDR1 and CDR2 from the germline V gene are LGHNA and YSLEER. This CDR3 comprises 15 residues. The CDR3 here is CASSQDRRGGDEQYF.

V is TRBV4-2 and J is TRBJ2-2; TCRdb proposes TRBD1, but this gene call is untestable without DNA. The V gene's germline CDR1 is LGHNA and CDR2 YNFKEQ. CDR3 size: 13 residues. CDR3 protein: CASTGGGTGELFF.

The V call is TRBV20-1, the J call TRBJ2-5; the TCRdb D gene call, TRBD1, has no DNA to confirm it. CDR1 is DFQATT, CDR2 SNEGSKA, per germline (reference sequence). The CDR3 loop spans 16 amino acids. CDR3 region: CSARDQTGGGEETQYF.

The rearrangement uses TRBV15 and TRBJ2-7; lacking DNA, the TRBD1 call made by TCRdb goes unchecked. CDR1 LNHNV and CDR2 YYDKDF come from the germline V gene (reference sequence). The CDR3 is 14 residues long. The CDR3 loop is CATSADRGAYEQYF. The full variable domain, with the rest looked up from reference TRBV15 and TRBJ2-7, is DAMVIQNPRYQVTQFGKPVTLSCSQTLNHNVMYWYQQKSSQAPKLLFHYYDKDFNNEADTPDNFQSRRPNTSFCFLDIRSPGLGDTAMYLCATSADRGAYEQYFGPGTRLTVT.

This clonotype is medium-sized (0.01 to 0.1%) by frequency. V is TRBV7-2 and J is TRBJ2-5; checking the TCRdb D call of TRBD1 is not possible without DNA. In germline, CDR1 is SGHTA, CDR2 FQGNSA. The CDR3 runs 11 residues. CDR3 sequence: CASSQGETQYF. The whole variable domain, filled in from reference TRBV7-2 and TRBJ2-5, reads GAGVSQSPSNKVTEKGKDVELRCDPISGHTALYWYRQSLGQGLEFLIYFQGNSAPDKSGLPSDRFSAERTGGSVSTLTIQRTQQEDSAVYLCASSQGETQYFGPGTRLLVL.

The V gene is TRBV7-9, the J gene TRBJ2-1; absent DNA, TCRdb's TRBD1 call cannot be checked. The CDR3 runs to 13 residues. Per germline, CDR1 SEHNR and CDR2 FQNEAQ (reference sequence). CDR3 protein: CASMAGATLEQFF.

The chain uses TRBV5-6 and TRBJ2-7; there is no DNA to check the TCRdb D call of TRBD2. Germline loops: CDR1 SGHDT, CDR2 YYEEEE. This CDR3 comprises 14 residues. This chain's CDR3 is CASSNLAGGAEQYF.

This chain uses TRBV12-3 or TRBV12-4 with TRBJ2-5. The CDR3 covers 12 residues. CDR3 in amino acids: CASSFGVETQYF.

The chain joins TRBV21-1 to TRBJ1-4. TRBV21-1 is deemed a pseudogene. The CDR3 length is 16 residues. CDR3 sequence reads: CASSKGLQTTNEKLFF.